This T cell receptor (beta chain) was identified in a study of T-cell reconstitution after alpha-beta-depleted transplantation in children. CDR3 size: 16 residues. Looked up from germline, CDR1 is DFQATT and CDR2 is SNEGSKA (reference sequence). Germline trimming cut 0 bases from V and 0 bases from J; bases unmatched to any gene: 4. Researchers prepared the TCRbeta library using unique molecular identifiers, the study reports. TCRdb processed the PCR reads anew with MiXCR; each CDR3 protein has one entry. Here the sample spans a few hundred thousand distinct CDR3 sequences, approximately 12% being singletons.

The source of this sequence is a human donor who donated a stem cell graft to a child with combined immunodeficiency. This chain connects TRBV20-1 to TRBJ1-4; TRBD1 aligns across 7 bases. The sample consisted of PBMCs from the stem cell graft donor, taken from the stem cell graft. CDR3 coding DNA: TGCAGTGCTAGAGATGGGACAGCTGCAACTAATGAAAAACTGTTTTTT. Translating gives CSARDGTAATNEKLFF.